The entry below describes one T cell receptor (beta chain). Its antigen has not been determined. No qualities accompany the bases; no much larger clone lies one base away. Receptor amplification or capture employed RT-PCR. The instrument given in TCRdb is Illumina HiSeq 2500. The public reads were run again by TCRdb, first through fastp at Q25 and then through MiXCR, and only productive beta chains were kept. Rows with a matching CDR3 protein are joined into one entry that keeps the most common DNA and genes. Here the sample has some 480,000 distinct CDR3 sequences; about 10% occur a single time. In total, the top ten clones hold approximately 12% of the sample. As encoded in the germline V gene, CDR1 is SNHLY while CDR2 is FYNNEI. The trim is 5 bases for V and 2 bases for J, with a gap of 12 bases between the germline ends. Counted from cysteine to phenylalanine, this CDR3 has 15 amino acids. Only CDR3 DNA is held: 45 bases, read in frame from base 1.

This sample is drawn from a study of response to subunit inactivated influenza vaccine (dated by TCRdb to the late 2010s). Regarding the research as a whole: Deep quantitative profiling of the T cell receptor repertoire was used in the study to follow responses to a trivalent subunit inactivated influenza vaccine.

What the work shows at the level of the full study, not this receptor alone: According to the authors, only a limited number of new T cells may be recruited by each seasonal influenza vaccination.

The label giving this sample's time point can be read as: approximately 45 days after influenza vaccine administration. Rearrangement joined TRBV2 to TRBJ2-2; perhaps TRBD2 is the D gene, with 5 bases matching. This TCR derives from a man aged 50-59 years who received an inactivated influenza vaccine. Donor details come from another sample of the same person, matched by shared clones. The sample consisted of PBMCs from blood, taken about 6 weeks after vaccination. The CDR3 corresponds to CASSWSGPNTGELFF. The DNA is TGTGCCAGCAGTTGGAGCGGACCAAACACCGGGGAGCTGTTTTTT.